This entry lists 24 T cell receptor beta chains sequenced from one sample in a study of blood T cell repertoires in COVID-19 (dated by TCRdb to the early 2020s). Preparation of the library involved the immunoSEQ multiplex PCR assay. TCRdb limited this immuneACCESS table to in-frame rearrangements with V and J called. A share of clones is missing; checked studies link under half to unresolved V genes, and the rest is unexplained. A total of around 310,000 clones appear in this sample, around nine tenths of them only once. The ten largest make up roughly 4% of the sample. The sample was peripheral blood. The receptors were sampled from a woman in her 50s with active or convalescent COVID-19.

In its sample, this clone was seen once. V is TRBV4-1 and J is TRBJ2-7, with a tentative D call TRBD2 (5 bases). This CDR3 contains 16 residues. The germline CDR1 and CDR2 sequences are MGHRA and YSYEKL. V lost 3 bases and J lost 2, with 17 bases in between. CDR3: CASSHVYLGSTYEQYF. CDR3 nucleotide sequence: TGCGCCAGCAGCCATGTTTACCTGGGGAGTACCTACGAGCAGTACTTC.

In its sample, this clone was seen a few times. This chain joins TRBV20-1 and TRBJ2-2, with D possibly TRBD1 on 7 matching bases. Trimming removed 3 bases from V and 9 bases from J, with 20 bases in between. Germline CDR1 and CDR2: DFQATT and SNEGSKA (reference sequence). The CDR3 is 15 amino acids. The CDR3 is CSASPSQGTRRELFF. CDR3 coding DNA: TGCAGTGCTAGTCCATCACAGGGGACTCGTCGGGAGCTGTTTTTT.

The V and J genes are TRBV2 and TRBJ2-4, with a tentative D call TRBD1 (6 bases). In germline, CDR1 is SNHLY, CDR2 FYNNEI. This CDR3 has 15 amino acids. Trimming took off 5 bases at V and 3 bases at J, with 14 bases between the two ends. For the CDR3, the DNA is TGTGCCAGCAGTAGGACAGCGATTGACAAAAACATTCAGTACTTC. Protein: CASSRTAIDKNIQYF. Full variable domain (remainder filled in from reference TRBV2 and TRBJ2-4): EPEVTQTPSHQVTQMGQEVILRCVPISNHLYFYWYRQILGQKVEFLVSFYNNEISEKSEIFDDQFSVERPDGSNFTLKIRSTKLEDSAMYFCASSRTAIDKNIQYFGAGTRLSVL.

V usage is TRBV28 and J usage is TRBJ1-1; weak D call: TRBD1 (5 bases). This CDR3 comprises 14 residues. V shed 6 bases and J shed 4 bases, with 15 bases lying between them. Germline CDR1 reads MDHEN; CDR2 reads SYDVKM. CDR3: CASRDGGGTTEAFF. The CDR3 DNA reads TGTGCCAGCAGGGACGGGGGAGGCACCACTGAAGCTTTCTTT.

The genes are TRBV5-5 and TRBJ1-1, with D possibly TRBD1 on 6 matching bases. CDR3 length equals 14 residues. Per the germline V gene, CDR1 is SGHKS and CDR2 is YYEKEE (reference sequence). Trimming took off 3 bases at V and 1 base at J, with 10 bases between the two ends. CDR3 loop: CASSSRTANTEAFF. The CDR3 nucleotides read TGTGCCAGCAGCTCCAGGACAGCGAACACTGAAGCTTTCTTT.

V is TRBV3-1 (or the pseudogene TRBV3-2) and J is TRBJ1-1, with D possibly being TRBD1 (6 bases). Trimming pared 1 base from V and 11 bases from J, leaving 11 bases between. There are 12 residues in the CDR3. Germline V CDR1 and CDR2: LGHDT, YNNKEL (reference sequence). This CDR3 reads CASSQVGQSAFF. As DNA, the CDR3 is TGTGCCAGCAGCCAAGTAGGACAGAGCGCTTTCTTT.

The chain employs TRBV7-2 and TRBJ1-1, with D unclear. Trimming pared 5 bases from V and 1 base from J, leaving 11 bases between. The CDR3 is 14 amino acids. CDR1 is SGHTA and CDR2 is FQGNSA in the germline V gene. CDR3 DNA sequence: TGTGCCAGCAGCCCTCCACAGAGGAACACTGAAGCTTTCTTT. This sequence encodes CASSPPQRNTEAFF.

The genes are TRBV18 and TRBJ1-2, with TRBD1 matching over 8 bases. V lost 4 bases to trimming and J lost 8 bases; unmatched junction nucleotides: 3. The CDR3 runs 12 residues. Germline V gene data show CDR1 as KGHSH and CDR2 as LQKENI. CDR3 protein: CASSQQGEGYTF. CDR3 in DNA: TGTGCCAGCTCACAACAGGGGGAAGGCTACACCTTC. The entire variable domain, with the rest obtained from reference TRBV18 and TRBJ1-2, is as follows: NAGVMQNPRHLVRRRGQEARLRCSPMKGHSHVYWYRQLPEEGLKFMVYLQKENIIDESGMPKERFSAEFPKEGPSILRIQQVVRGDSAAYFCASSQQGEGYTFGSGTRLTVV.

This sequence joins TRBV5-1 and TRBJ2-6; D not certain. Trimming removed 4 bases from V and 1 base from J, with 6 bases in between. The CDR3 runs to 14 residues. Germline CDR1 and CDR2: SGHRS and YFSETQ. The CDR3 here is CASSIRSGANVLTF. The DNA for the CDR3 is TGCGCCAGCAGCATTAGATCTGGGGCCAACGTCCTGACTTTC.

The genes are TRBV7-8 and TRBJ2-5, with TRBD2 as a possible D gene (5 bases). V lost 3 bases to trimming and J lost 5 bases, with 10 bases between them. The CDR3 is made up of 13 amino acids. The germline V gene encodes CDR1 SGHVS and CDR2 FQNEAQ. CDR3: CASSFRTGETQYF. Written as DNA, the CDR3 is TGTGCCAGCAGCTTTCGGACTGGGGAGACCCAGTACTTC. The complete variable domain, with remaining parts taken from reference TRBV7-8 and TRBJ2-5, reads GAGVSQSPRYKVAKRGQDVALRCDPISGHVSLFWYQQALGQGPEFLTYFQNEAQLDKSGLPSDRFFAERPEGSVSTLKIQRTQQEDSAVYLCASSFRTGETQYFGPGTRLLVL.

The CDR3 is CASSTRQGGYGYTF. The CDR3 bases are TGTGCCAGCAGCACCCGACAGGGCGGCTATGGCTACACCTTC. This sequence joins TRBV7-2 and TRBJ1-2, with 7 bases lining up with TRBD1. CDR1 and CDR2 (germline): SGHTA, FQGNSA. Trimming at V came to 5 bases and at J to 4 bases, leaving 7 bases not matched to a gene. There are 14 residues in the CDR3.

The V gene is TRBV20-1, the J gene TRBJ2-1, with D uncertain. Looked up from germline, CDR1 is DFQATT and CDR2 is SNEGSKA (reference sequence). Trimming left V 1 base short and J 12 bases short, with 10 bases between. This CDR3 comprises 11 residues. DNA for the CDR3: TGCAGTGCTAGAGGTAGTCTAGGGCAGTTCTTC. This gives the protein CSARGSLGQFF.

The J gene is TRBJ2-2, the V gene TRBV15; 8 nucleotides agree with TRBD2. Germline CDR1 and CDR2: LNHNV and YYDKDF (reference sequence). The CDR3 is made up of 17 amino acids. Trimming at V came to 0 bases and at J to 7 bases, leaving 10 bases not matched to a gene. The CDR3, as DNA: TGTGCCACCAGCAGAGATTTTCTCGGGGGGGGTGGCGGGGAGCTGTTTTTT. Translated, it gives CATSRDFLGGGGGELFF.

The V and J genes are TRBV30 and TRBJ1-2; maybe TRBD1 (5 bases). The CDR3 spans 15 residues. CDR1 GTSNPN and CDR2 SVGIG come from the germline V gene (reference sequence). V lost 1 base and J 3 bases, leaving 15 bases between the germline ends. The DNA of the CDR3 is TGTGCCTGGAGTGGGTGGGGCCCGGCTGACTATGGCTACACCTTC. Translation: CAWSGWGPADYGYTF.

CDR3 DNA: TGTGCCAGCAGCTTGGGTATGAACACTGAAGCTTTCTTT. Residues: CASSLGMNTEAFF. The J gene is TRBJ1-1, the V gene TRBV5-4; no firm D call. Germline values: CDR1 SGHNT, CDR2 YYREEE (reference sequence). V was trimmed by 0 bases and J by 0 bases, leaving 3 bases between them. The CDR3 is 13 residues long.

The chain recombines TRBV7-3 with TRBJ1-1; D possibly corresponds to TRBD1 (6 bases). Germline values: CDR1 SGHTA, CDR2 FQGTGA. The CDR3 consists of 13 residues. Trimming removed 5 bases at V and 0 bases at J, with 7 bases between. The chain's CDR3 is CASSQGMNTEAFF. In nucleotides, the CDR3 is TGTGCCAGCAGCCAGGGGATGAACACTGAAGCTTTCTTT.

The rearrangement uses TRBV19 and TRBJ1-5; D gene uncertain. CDR1 and CDR2 (germline): LNHDA, SQIVND (reference sequence). Trimming left V 3 bases short and J 8 bases short, with 8 bases between. The CDR3 runs to 12 residues. The CDR3 sequence: CASSIKVEPQHF. The CDR3 nucleotides read TGTGCCAGTAGTATTAAAGTAGAGCCCCAGCATTTT.

The CDR3 region is CASSPGQGIANSPLHF. The CDR3 DNA follows: TGCGCCAGCAGCCCCGGACAGGGGATCGCAAATTCACCCCTCCACTTT. The chain employs TRBV5-1 and TRBJ1-6; 9 bases align to TRBD1. The CDR3 has 16 residues. The junction had 9 bases not matched to a gene; V was cut back by 4 bases and J by 7 bases. The V gene's germline CDR1 is SGHRS and CDR2 YFSETQ.

This chain connects TRBV27 to TRBJ1-6, with a tentative D call TRBD1 (6 bases). The V end was cut by 3 bases, the J end by 6 bases, with 15 bases between. The CDR3 has 16 amino acids. The germline CDR1 and CDR2 sequences are MNHEY and SMNVEV (reference sequence). Here the CDR3 reads CASSFLQGWPNSPLHF. CDR3 nucleotide sequence: TGTGCCAGCAGTTTTTTACAGGGCTGGCCTAATTCACCCCTCCACTTT.

The genes are TRBV9 and TRBJ1-6, with a possible D match to TRBD1 (5 bases). The V gene's germline CDR1 is SGDLS and CDR2 YYNGEE. Trimming removed 0 bases at V and 10 bases at J, with 14 bases between. The CDR3 sequence is 15 residues long. DNA for the CDR3: TGTGCCAGCAGCGTAGGGACCCAAGGGGAATCACCCCTCCACTTT. Protein product: CASSVGTQGESPLHF.

The chain uses TRBV7-9 and TRBJ2-5; 12 bases fit TRBD2. The CDR3 extends over 18 amino acids. Unmatched junction bases numbered 10, after V lost 3 bases and J lost 2 bases. Germline V gene lookup returns CDR1 SEHNR and CDR2 FQNEAQ (reference sequence). The CDR3 region is CASSLPSGRDEWQETQYF. Written as DNA, the CDR3 is TGTGCCAGCAGCTTGCCTAGCGGGAGGGATGAGTGGCAAGAGACCCAGTACTTC.

The rearrangement links TRBV11-1 to TRBJ2-1, with 10 positions matching TRBD2. There are 16 residues in the CDR3. Germline assignment: CDR1 SGHAT and CDR2 FQDESV (reference sequence). With V trimmed by 1 base and J by 5 bases, 5 bases remained unmatched. CDR3 nucleotides: TGTGCCAGCAGCTTAGTTCCGCTAGCGGGAGACAATGAGCAGTTCTTC. Translating it yields CASSLVPLAGDNEQFF.

V usage is TRBV3-1 (or the pseudogene TRBV3-2) and J usage is TRBJ1-3; TRBD1 agrees at 8 bases. Germline V lookup: CDR1 LGHDT, CDR2 YNNKEL (reference sequence). The CDR3 spans 18 residues. J gave up 1 base and V 1 base, and 9 bases lay outside the gene matches. The CDR3 spells CASSQVWRQGISGNTIYF. CDR3 DNA: TGTGCCAGCAGCCAAGTATGGAGACAGGGGATATCTGGAAACACCATATATTTT.

The chain uses TRBV5-1 and TRBJ2-2; 7 bases are shared with TRBD1. After removal of 6 bases from V and 3 bases from J, the junction contained 11 bases not matched to a gene. The CDR3 extends over 16 amino acids. Per germline, CDR1 SGHRS and CDR2 YFSETQ. In nucleotides, the CDR3 is TGCGCCAGCACGAAAATGCCCGGGACAGACACCGGGGAGCTGTTTTTT. It codes for CASTKMPGTDTGELFF.